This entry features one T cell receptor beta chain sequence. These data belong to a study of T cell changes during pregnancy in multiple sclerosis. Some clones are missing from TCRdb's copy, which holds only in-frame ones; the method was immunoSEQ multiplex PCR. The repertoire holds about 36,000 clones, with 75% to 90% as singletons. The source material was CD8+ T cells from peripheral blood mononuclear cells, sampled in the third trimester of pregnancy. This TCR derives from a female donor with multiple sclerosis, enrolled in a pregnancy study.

CDR3 in amino acids: CASSFSGDNEQFF. The CDR3 DNA is TGTGCCAGCAGCTTTAGCGGAGACAATGAGCAGTTCTTC. The V and J genes are TRBV11-2 and TRBJ2-1; the D gene is possibly TRBD2 (6 bases). The germline V gene has CDR1 SGHAT and CDR2 FQNNGV. V lost 3 bases and J lost 5, with 8 bases in between. The CDR3 contains 13 residues.